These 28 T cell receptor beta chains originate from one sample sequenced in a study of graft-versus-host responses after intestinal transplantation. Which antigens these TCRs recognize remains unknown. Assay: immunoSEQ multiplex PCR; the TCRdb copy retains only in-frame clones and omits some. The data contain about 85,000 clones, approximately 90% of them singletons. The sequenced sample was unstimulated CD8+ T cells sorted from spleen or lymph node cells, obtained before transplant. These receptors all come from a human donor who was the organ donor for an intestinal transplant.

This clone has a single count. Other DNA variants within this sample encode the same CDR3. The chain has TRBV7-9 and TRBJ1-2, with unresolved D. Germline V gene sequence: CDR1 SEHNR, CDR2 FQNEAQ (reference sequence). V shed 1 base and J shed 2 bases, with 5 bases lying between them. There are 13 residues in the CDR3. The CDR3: CASSLGENYGYTF. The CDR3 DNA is TGTGCCAGCAGCTTAGGGGAGAACTATGGCTACACCTTC.

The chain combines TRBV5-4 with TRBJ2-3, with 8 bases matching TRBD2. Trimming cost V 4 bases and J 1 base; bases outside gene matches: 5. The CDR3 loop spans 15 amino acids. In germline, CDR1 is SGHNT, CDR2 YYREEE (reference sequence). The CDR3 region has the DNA TGTGCCAGCAGCCCTCGGCGGGAGGGCACAGATACGCAGTATTTT. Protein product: CASSPRREGTDTQYF.

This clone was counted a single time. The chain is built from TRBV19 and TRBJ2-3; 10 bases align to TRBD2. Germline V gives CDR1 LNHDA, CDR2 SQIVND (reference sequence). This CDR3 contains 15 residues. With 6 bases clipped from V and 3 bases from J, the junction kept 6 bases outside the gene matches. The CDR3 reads CASSLAGVLTDTQYF. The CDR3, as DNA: TGTGCCAGTAGCCTAGCGGGAGTGTTGACAGATACGCAGTATTTT.

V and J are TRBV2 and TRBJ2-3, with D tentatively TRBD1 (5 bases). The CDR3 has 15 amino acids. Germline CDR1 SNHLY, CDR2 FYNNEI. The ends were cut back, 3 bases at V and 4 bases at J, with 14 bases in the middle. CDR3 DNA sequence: TGTGCCAGCAGTGACGTACGACAGCAGGCAGATACGCAGTATTTT. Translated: CASSDVRQQADTQYF.

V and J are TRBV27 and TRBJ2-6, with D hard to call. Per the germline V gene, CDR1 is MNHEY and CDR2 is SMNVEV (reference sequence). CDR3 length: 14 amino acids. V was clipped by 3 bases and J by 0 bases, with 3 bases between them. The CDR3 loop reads CASSFSSGANVLTF. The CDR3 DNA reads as TGTGCCAGCAGTTTCTCCTCTGGGGCCAACGTCCTGACTTTC.

CDR3 sequence: CASSLVHEQYF. DNA for the CDR3: TGTGCCAGCAGCTTAGTCCACGAGCAGTACTTC. The chain combines TRBV11-2 with TRBJ2-7; no clear D. Germline CDR1 reads SGHAT; CDR2 reads FQNNGV. This CDR3 region has 11 residues. Trimming left V 1 base short and J 5 bases short, with 3 bases between. The whole variable domain, filled in from reference TRBV11-2 and TRBJ2-7, reads EAGVAQSPRYKIIEKRQSVAFWCNPISGHATLYWYQQILGQGPKLLIQFQNNGVVDDSQLPKDRFSAERLKGVDSTLKIQPAKLEDSAVYLCASSLVHEQYFGPGTRLTVT.

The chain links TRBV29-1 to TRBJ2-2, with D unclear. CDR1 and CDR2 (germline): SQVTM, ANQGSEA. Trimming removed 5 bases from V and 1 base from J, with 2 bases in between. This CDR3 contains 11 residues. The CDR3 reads CSVRNTGELFF. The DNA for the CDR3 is TGCAGCGTTCGGAACACCGGGGAGCTGTTTTTT.

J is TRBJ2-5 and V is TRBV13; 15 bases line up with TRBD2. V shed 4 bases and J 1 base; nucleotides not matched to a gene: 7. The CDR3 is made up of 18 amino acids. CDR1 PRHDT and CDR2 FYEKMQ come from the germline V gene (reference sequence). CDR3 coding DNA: TGTGCCAGCAGCTCGTGGACTAGCGGGGGGGTCATCCAAGAGACCCAGTACTTC. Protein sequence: CASSSWTSGGVIQETQYF.

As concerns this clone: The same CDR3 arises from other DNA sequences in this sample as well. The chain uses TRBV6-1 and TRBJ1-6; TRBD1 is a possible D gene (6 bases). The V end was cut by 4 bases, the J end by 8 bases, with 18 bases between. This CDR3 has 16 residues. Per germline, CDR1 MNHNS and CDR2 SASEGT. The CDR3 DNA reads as TGTGCCAGCAGTGGAAAAGGGCTTTCAGGGGATTCACCCCTCCACTTT. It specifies CASSGKGLSGDSPLHF.

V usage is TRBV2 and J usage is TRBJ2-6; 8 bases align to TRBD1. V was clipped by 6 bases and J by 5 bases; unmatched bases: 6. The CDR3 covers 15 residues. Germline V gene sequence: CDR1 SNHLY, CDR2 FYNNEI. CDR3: CASSPGQGRANVLTF. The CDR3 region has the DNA TGTGCCAGCAGCCCCGGACAGGGTAGGGCCAACGTCCTGACTTTC.

DNA for the CDR3: TGCGCCAGCAGCCAAGGCAGAGTCATCGGGGAGCTGTTTTTT. It specifies CASSQGRVIGELFF. The V gene is TRBV4-1, the J gene TRBJ2-2; D is unresolved. Deletions cut 1 base from V and 7 bases from J, with 10 bases between. The germline V gene has CDR1 MGHRA and CDR2 YSYEKL. CDR3 length: 14 amino acids.

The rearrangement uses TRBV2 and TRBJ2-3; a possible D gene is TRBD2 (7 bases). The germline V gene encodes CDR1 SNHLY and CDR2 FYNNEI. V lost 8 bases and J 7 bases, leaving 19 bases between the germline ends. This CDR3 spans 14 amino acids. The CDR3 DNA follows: TGTGCCAGCCTAGAGGGGGGAGGGCGGAATACGCAGTATTTT. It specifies CASLEGGGRNTQYF.

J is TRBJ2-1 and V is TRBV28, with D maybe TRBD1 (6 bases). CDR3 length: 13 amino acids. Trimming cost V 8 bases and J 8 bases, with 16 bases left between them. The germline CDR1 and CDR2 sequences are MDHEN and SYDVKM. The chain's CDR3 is CASVNQGQDEQFF. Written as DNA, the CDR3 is TGTGCCAGCGTAAATCAGGGGCAGGATGAGCAGTTCTTC.

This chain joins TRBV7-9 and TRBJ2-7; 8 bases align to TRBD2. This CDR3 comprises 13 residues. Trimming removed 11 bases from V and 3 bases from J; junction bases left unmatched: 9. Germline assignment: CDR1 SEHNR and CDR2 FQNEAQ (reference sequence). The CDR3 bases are TGTGCCGGCGGGGCGGGAGGAAACTACGAGCAGTACTTC. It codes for CAGGAGGNYEQYF. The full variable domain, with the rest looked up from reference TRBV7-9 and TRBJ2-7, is DTGVSQNPRHKITKRGQNVTFRCDPISEHNRLYWYRQTLGQGPEFLTYFQNEAQLEKSRLLSDRFSAERPKGSFSTLEIQRTEQGDSAMYLCAGGAGGNYEQYFGPGTRLTVT.

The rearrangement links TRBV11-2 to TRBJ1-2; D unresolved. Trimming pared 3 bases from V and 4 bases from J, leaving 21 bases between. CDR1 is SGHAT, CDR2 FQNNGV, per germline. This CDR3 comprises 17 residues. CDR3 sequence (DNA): TGTGCCAGCAGCTTCGCTGGTGGGATCGCTGATATCTATGGCTACACCTTC. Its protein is CASSFAGGIADIYGYTF.

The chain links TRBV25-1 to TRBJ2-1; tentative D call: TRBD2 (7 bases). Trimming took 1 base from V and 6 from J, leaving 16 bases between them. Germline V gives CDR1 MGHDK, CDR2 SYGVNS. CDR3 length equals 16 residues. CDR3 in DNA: TGTGCCAGCAGTGAATCTAGGCGGGGGCCCGGCAATGAGCAGTTCTTC. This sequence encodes CASSESRRGPGNEQFF.

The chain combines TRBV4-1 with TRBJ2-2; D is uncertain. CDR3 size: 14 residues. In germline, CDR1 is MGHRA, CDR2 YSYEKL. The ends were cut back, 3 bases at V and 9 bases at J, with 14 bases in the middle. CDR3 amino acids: CASSQPVNPRELFF. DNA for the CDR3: TGCGCCAGCAGCCAGCCCGTTAACCCCCGGGAGCTGTTTTTT.

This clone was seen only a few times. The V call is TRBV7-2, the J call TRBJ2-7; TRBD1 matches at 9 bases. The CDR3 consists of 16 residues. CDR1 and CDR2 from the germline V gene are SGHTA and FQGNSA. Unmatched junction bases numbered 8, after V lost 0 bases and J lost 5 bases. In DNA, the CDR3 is TGTGCCAGCAGCTTAGCTTCCGGACAGGGGACCCACGAGCAGTACTTC. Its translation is CASSLASGQGTHEQYF.

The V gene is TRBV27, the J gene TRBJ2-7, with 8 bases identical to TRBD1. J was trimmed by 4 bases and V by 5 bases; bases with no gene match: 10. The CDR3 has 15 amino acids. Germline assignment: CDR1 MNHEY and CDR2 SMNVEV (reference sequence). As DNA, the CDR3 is TGTGCCAGCAGTCCCCTCAGGGGGCTGGAGTACGAGCAGTACTTC. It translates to CASSPLRGLEYEQYF.

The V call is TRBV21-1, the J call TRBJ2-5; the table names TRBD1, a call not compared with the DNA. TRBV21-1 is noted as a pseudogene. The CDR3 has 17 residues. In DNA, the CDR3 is TGTGCCAGCAGAACAACCTACAGGGGGCACGCTCAAGAGACCCAGTACTTC. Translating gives CASRTTYRGHAQETQYF.

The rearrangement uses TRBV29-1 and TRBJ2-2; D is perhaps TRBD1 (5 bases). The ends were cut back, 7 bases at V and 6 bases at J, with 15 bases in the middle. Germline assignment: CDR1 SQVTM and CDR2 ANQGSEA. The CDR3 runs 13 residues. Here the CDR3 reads CSARGFNAGELFF. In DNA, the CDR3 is TGCAGCGCTAGGGGATTTAATGCCGGGGAGCTGTTTTTT.

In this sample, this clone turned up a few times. CDR3: CAADDIGTGGEKLFF. As DNA, the CDR3 is TGTGCCGCTGACGACATAGGGACAGGGGGAGAAAAACTGTTTTTT. This chain links TRBV7-9 with TRBJ1-4; TRBD1 matches 11 bases. There are 15 residues in the CDR3. V shed 11 bases and J 8 bases; nucleotides not matched to a gene: 13. From germline, CDR1 is SEHNR and CDR2 FQNEAQ (reference sequence).

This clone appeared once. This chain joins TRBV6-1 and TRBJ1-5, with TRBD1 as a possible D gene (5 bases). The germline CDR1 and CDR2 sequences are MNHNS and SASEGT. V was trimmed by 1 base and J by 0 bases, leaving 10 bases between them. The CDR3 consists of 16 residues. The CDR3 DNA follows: TGTGCCAGCAGTGAAGACAGGTACAATAGCAATCAGCCCCAGCATTTT. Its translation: CASSEDRYNSNQPQHF.

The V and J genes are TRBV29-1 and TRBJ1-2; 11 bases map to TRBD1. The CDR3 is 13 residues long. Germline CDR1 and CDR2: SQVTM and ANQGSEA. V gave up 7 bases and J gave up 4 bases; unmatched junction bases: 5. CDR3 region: CSARTGGSYGYTF. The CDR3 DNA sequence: TGCAGCGCCAGGACAGGGGGCAGCTATGGCTACACCTTC.

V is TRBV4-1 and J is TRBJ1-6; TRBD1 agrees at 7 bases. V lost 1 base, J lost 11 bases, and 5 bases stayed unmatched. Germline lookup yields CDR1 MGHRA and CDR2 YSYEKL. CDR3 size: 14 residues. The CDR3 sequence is CASSQGQGGTPLHF. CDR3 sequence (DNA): TGCGCCAGCAGCCAAGGACAGGGTGGGACACCCCTCCACTTT.

The CDR3 DNA reads as TGTGCCAGCAGTTACAGTCCGAGTAGTCAGCCCCAGCATTTT. This gives the protein CASSYSPSSQPQHF. The chain uses TRBV6-5 and TRBJ1-5; D unclear. With 2 bases removed from V and 6 bases from J, the gap between germline ends came to 11 bases. This CDR3 contains 14 residues. The germline V gene has CDR1 MNHEY and CDR2 SVGAGI.

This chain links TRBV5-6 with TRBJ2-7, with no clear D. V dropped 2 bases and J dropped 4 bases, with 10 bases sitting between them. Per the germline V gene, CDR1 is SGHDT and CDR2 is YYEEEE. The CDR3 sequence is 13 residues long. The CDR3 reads CASSFRRIYEQYF. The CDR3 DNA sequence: TGTGCCAGCAGCTTTCGACGGATATACGAGCAGTACTTC. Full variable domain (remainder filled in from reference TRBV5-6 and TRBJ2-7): DAGVTQSPTHLIKTRGQQVTLRCSPKSGHDTVSWYQQALGQGPQFIFQYYEEEERQRGNFPDRFSGHQFPNYSSELNVNALLLGDSALYLCASSFRRIYEQYFGPGTRLTVT.

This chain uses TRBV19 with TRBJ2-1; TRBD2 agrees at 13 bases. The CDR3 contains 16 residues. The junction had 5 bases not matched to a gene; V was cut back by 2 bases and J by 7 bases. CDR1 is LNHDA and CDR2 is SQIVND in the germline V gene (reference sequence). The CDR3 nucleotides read TGTGCCAGTAGTATATCGCCGGGACTAGCGGGGAATGAGCAGTTCTTC. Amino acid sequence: CASSISPGLAGNEQFF.